This TCR beta chain is drawn from a study of T cells in localized non-small cell lung cancer. Study outcomes and limitations: Turning up in adjacent lung were a median around 58 of the top 100 tumor clones. In the blood, greater T cell density corresponded to longer overall survival. Heterogeneity within the tumor remains possible, as just one region underwent sequencing. Highest T cell clonality was seen in uninvolved adjacent lung, surpassing that measured in tumor.

Notes on this clone: Its target is not known.

TCRdb's copy holds only in-frame clones and misses some; the assay was immunoSEQ multiplex PCR. In the table there are around 91,000 clones, 87% of which are singletons. The CDR3 has 15 residues. Germline assignment: CDR1 MDHEN and CDR2 SYDVKM. With V trimmed by 5 bases and J by 3 bases, 9 bases remained unmatched. This sequence was found in a man aged 40 to 69 with stage I squamous cell lung carcinoma. The sequenced sample was peripheral blood, obtained before any cancer treatment. V gene TRBV28 combines with J gene TRBJ2-7; 8 nucleotides match TRBD1. The CDR3 DNA sequence: TGTGCCAGCAGTACTCAGGGGGCGCCGCGCTACGAGCAGTACTTC. Protein product: CASSTQGAPRYEQYF.